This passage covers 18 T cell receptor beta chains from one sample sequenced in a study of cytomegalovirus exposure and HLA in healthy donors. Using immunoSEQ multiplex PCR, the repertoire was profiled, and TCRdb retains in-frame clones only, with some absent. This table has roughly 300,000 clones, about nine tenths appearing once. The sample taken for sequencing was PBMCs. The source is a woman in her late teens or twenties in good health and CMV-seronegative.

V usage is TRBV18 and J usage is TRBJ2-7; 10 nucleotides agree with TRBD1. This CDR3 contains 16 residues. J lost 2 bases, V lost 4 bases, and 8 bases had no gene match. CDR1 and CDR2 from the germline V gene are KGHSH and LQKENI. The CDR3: CASSRNTGTGAYEQYF. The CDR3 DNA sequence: TGTGCCAGCTCACGAAATACCGGGACAGGGGCCTACGAGCAGTACTTC.

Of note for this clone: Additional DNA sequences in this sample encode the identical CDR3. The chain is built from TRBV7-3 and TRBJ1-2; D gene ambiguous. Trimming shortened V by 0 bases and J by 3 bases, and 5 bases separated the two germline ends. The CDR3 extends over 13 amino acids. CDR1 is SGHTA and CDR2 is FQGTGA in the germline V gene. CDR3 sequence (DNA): TGTGCCAGCAGCTTAACGGGAGACTATGGCTACACCTTC. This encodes CASSLTGDYGYTF.

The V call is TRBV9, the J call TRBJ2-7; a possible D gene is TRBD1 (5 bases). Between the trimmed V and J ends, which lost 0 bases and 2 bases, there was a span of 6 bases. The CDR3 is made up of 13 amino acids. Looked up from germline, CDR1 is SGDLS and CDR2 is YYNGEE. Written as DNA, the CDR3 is TGTGCCAGCAGCGTAGGGGGCACCTACGAGCAGTACTTC. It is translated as CASSVGGTYEQYF.

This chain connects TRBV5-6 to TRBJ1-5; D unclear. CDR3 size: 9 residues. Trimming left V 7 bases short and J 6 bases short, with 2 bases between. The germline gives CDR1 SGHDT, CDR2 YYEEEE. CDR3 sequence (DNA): TGTGCCAGCCTTCAGCCCCAGCATTTT. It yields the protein CASLQPQHF.

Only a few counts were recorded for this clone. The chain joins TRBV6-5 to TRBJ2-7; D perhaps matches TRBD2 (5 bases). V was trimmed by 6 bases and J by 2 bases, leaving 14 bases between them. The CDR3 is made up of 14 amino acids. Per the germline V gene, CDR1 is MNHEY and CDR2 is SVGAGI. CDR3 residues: CASSRGTPAYEQYF. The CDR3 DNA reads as TGTGCCAGCAGCCGGGGAACACCCGCCTACGAGCAGTACTTC.

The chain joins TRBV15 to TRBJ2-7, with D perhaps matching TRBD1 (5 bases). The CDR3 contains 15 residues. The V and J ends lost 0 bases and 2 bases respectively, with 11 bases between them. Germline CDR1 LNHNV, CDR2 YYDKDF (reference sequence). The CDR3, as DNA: TGTGCCACCAGCAGAGAATCAGGGAAAACCTACGAGCAGTACTTC. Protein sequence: CATSRESGKTYEQYF.

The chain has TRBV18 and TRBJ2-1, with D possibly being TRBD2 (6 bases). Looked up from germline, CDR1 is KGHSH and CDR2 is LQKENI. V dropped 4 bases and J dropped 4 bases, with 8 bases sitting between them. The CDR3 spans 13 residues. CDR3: CASSHGRYNEQFF. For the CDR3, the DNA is TGTGCCAGCTCACACGGGAGATACAATGAGCAGTTCTTC. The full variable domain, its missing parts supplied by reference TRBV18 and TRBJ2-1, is NAGVMQNPRHLVRRRGQEARLRCSPMKGHSHVYWYRQLPEEGLKFMVYLQKENIIDESGMPKERFSAEFPKEGPSILRIQQVVRGDSAAYFCASSHGRYNEQFFGPGTRLTVL.

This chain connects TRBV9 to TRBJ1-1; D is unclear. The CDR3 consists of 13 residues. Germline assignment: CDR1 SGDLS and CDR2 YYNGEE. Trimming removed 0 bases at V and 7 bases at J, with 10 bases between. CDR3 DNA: TGTGCCAGCAGCGTAGTATTTGAGAGTGAAGCTTTCTTT. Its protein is CASSVVFESEAFF.

This CDR3 is CASSLGLAGSGEQYF. The CDR3 coding sequence is TGTGCCAGCAGCCTGGGACTAGCGGGATCGGGCGAGCAGTACTTC. This chain links TRBV7-8 with TRBJ2-7, with TRBD2 identical over 13 bases. This CDR3 comprises 15 residues. J lost 6 bases, V lost 5 bases, and 7 bases had no gene match. Looked up from germline, CDR1 is SGHVS and CDR2 is FQNEAQ. Based on the CDR3 plus reference TRBV7-8 and TRBJ2-7, the full variable domain is GAGVSQSPRYKVAKRGQDVALRCDPISGHVSLFWYQQALGQGPEFLTYFQNEAQLDKSGLPSDRFFAERPEGSVSTLKIQRTQQEDSAVYLCASSLGLAGSGEQYFGPGTRLTVT.

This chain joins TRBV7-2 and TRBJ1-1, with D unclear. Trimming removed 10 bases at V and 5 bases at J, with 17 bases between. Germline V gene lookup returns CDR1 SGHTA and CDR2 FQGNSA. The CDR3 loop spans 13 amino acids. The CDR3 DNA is TGTGCCACCTTATTGGCGTCGGGGACTGAAGCTTTCTTT. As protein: CATLLASGTEAFF.

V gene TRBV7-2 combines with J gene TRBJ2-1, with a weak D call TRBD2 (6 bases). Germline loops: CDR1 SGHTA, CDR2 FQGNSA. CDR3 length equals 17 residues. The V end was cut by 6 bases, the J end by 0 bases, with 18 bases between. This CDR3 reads CASRGGGTGSSYNEQFF. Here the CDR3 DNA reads TGTGCCAGCAGGGGAGGAGGAACAGGCAGCTCCTACAATGAGCAGTTCTTC.

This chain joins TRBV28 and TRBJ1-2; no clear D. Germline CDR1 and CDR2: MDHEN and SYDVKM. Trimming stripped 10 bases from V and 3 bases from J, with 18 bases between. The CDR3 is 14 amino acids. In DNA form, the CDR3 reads TGTGCCACCCTCCGGGAAGAGGGATACTATGGCTACACCTTC. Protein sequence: CATLREEGYYGYTF.

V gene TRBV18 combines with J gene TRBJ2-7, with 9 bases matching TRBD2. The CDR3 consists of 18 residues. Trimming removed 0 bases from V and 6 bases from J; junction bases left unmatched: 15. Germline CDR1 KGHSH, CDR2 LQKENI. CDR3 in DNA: TGTGCCAGCTCACCACCTCCGTTTTTAGCGGGAGTGGCCGGCGAGCAGTACTTC. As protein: CASSPPPFLAGVAGEQYF.

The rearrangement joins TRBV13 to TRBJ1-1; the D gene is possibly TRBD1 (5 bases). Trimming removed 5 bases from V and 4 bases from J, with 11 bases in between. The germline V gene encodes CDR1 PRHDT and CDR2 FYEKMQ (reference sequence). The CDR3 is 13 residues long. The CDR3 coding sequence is TGTGCCAGCAGCCCGGGACTGTCCACTGAAGCTTTCTTT. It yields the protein CASSPGLSTEAFF.

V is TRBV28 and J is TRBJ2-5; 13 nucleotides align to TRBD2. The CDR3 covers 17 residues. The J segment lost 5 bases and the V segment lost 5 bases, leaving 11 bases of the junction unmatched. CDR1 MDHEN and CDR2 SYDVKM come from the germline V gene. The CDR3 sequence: CASSTPGLAGFGETQYF. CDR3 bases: TGTGCCAGCAGTACCCCGGGACTAGCGGGATTTGGGGAGACCCAGTACTTC.

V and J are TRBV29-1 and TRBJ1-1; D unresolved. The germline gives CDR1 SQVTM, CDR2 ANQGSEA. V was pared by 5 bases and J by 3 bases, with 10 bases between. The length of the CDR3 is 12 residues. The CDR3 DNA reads TGCAGCGTTAAAAGTCTAGACACTGAAGCTTTCTTT. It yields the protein CSVKSLDTEAFF.

CDR3 sequence reads: CASSPRGNSYEQYF. The DNA for the CDR3 is TGTGCCAGCAGCCCTCGGGGGAACTCCTACGAGCAGTACTTC. The chain is built from TRBV7-2 and TRBJ2-7, with a possible D match to TRBD2 (6 bases). The CDR3 spans 14 residues. The germline V gene has CDR1 SGHTA and CDR2 FQGNSA. Between the trimmed V and J ends, which lost 5 bases and 0 bases, there was a span of 11 bases.

The CDR3 here is CASSPQGAVDEQYF. CDR3 in DNA: TGTGCCAGCTCACCACAGGGGGCGGTTGACGAGCAGTACTTC. This chain links TRBV18 with TRBJ2-7; 7 bases match TRBD1. The CDR3 runs 14 residues. Per germline, CDR1 KGHSH and CDR2 LQKENI. The ends lost 1 base at V and 5 bases at J; junction bases unmatched: 5.